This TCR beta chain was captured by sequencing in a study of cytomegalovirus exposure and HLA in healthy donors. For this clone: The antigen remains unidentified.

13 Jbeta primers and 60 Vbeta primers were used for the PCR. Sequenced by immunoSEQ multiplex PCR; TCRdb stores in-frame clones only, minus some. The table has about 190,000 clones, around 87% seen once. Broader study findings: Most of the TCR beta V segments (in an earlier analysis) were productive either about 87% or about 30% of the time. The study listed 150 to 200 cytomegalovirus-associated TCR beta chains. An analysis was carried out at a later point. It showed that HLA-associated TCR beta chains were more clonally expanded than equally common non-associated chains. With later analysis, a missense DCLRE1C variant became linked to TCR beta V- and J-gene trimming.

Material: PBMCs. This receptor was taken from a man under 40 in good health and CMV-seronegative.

The CDR3 DNA reads TGTGCCAGCAGCTTTCCTCAGGGGGATGGCTACACCTTC. Residues: CASSFPQGDGYTF. This chain links TRBV11-2 with TRBJ1-2, with 7 nucleotides matching TRBD1. After removal of 3 bases from V and 6 bases from J, the junction contained 4 bases not matched to a gene. Germline values: CDR1 SGHAT, CDR2 FQNNGV. The CDR3 has 13 residues.